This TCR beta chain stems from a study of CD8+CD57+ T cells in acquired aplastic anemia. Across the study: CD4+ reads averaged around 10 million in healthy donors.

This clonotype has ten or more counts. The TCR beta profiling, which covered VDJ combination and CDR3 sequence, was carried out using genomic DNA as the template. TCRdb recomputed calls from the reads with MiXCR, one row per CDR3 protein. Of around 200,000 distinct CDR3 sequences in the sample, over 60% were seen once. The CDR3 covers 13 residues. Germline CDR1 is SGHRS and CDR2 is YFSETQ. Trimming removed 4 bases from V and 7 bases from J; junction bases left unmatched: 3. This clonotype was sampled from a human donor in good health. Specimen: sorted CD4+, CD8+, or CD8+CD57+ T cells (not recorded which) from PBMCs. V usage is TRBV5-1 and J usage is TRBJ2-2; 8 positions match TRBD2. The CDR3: CASSPGGGGELFF. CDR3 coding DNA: TGCGCCAGCAGCCCCGGGGGGGGCGGGGAGCTGTTTTTT.